The entry that follows covers one T cell receptor beta chain sequence. Germline V CDR1 and CDR2: ENHRY, SYGVKD. V was clipped by 0 bases and J by 2 bases; unmatched bases: 3. The CDR3 contains 16 residues. This sample is drawn from a study of blood T cell repertoires in COVID-19. Looking at the study overall: Sites across the United States, Italy and Spain contributed samples from acute and convalescent COVID-19.

Authors' processing steps: Amplification from reference gene primers served as the basis for estimated nucleated cell counts. Profiling relied on immunoSEQ multiplex PCR, and the TCRdb table lists in-frame clones only, not all of them. V and J calls and clone size are those listed in that table; D and trimming were worked out from the DNA. The sample lists 70,000 to 100,000 clones, around nine tenths occurring once. The sample comprised peripheral blood. This TCR was recovered from a man aged 55 to 70 with acute or convalescent COVID-19. This chain joins TRBV10-3 and TRBJ2-5, with TRBD1 matching 10 bases. CDR3 nucleotides: TGTGCCATCAGTGAGTCGACAGGGGGCCTACAAGAGACCCAGTACTTC. Its protein product is CAISESTGGLQETQYF.